These 14 T cell receptor beta chains originate from one sample sequenced in a study of T cell responses to AZD1222 COVID-19 vaccine. This table comes from immunoSEQ multiplex PCR, and its TCRdb copy is limited to in-frame clones, with some not included. The data show approximately 110,000 clones, with 70% to 90% seen just once and approximately 6.5% held by the top ten. The specimen was peripheral blood, collected 28 days after the second AZD1222 dose. The receptor source for this set is an adult who received the AZD1222 COVID-19 vaccine.

The rearrangement links TRBV9 to TRBJ1-2; D not certain. The germline CDR1 and CDR2 sequences are SGDLS and YYNGEE. This CDR3 spans 17 amino acids. Trimming removed 0 bases from V and 0 bases from J, with 15 bases in between. The CDR3 nucleotides read TGTGCCAGCAGCGTAGACGGTTGGGCAGCCGCTAACTATGGCTACACCTTC. Protein sequence: CASSVDGWAAANYGYTF.

The genes are TRBV5-4 and TRBJ2-3, with TRBD2 matching 14 bases. The CDR3 spans 18 residues. J lost 3 bases, V lost 4 bases, and 10 bases had no gene match. Germline values: CDR1 SGHNT, CDR2 YYREEE (reference sequence). The CDR3 DNA reads as TGTGCCAGCAGCCGCAGACTAGCGGGGGGGGACACGACAGATACGCAGTATTTT. This encodes CASSRRLAGGDTTDTQYF.

The chain carries TRBV19 and TRBJ1-4; D gene uncertain. Germline CDR1 is LNHDA and CDR2 is SQIVND (reference sequence). The CDR3 totals 14 residues. The V gene lost 3 bases and the J gene lost 4 bases, with 9 bases spanning the gap. CDR3: CASSMEQFNEKLFF. CDR3 sequence (DNA): TGTGCCAGTAGTATGGAGCAGTTTAATGAAAAACTGTTTTTT. Drawing the rest from reference TRBV19 and TRBJ1-4, the complete variable domain is DGGITQSPKYLFRKEGQNVTLSCEQNLNHDAMYWYRQDPGQGLRLIYYSQIVNDFQKGDIAEGYSVSREKKESFPLTVTSAQKNPTAFYLCASSMEQFNEKLFFGSGTQLSVL.

As to this clone: Relative to the germline gene, one junction end is altered; a read error may explain this. The V call is TRBV9, the J call TRBJ2-1, with D possibly matching TRBD2 (7 bases). CDR1 is SGDLS and CDR2 is YYNGEE in the germline V gene. The CDR3 length is 19 residues. The chain's CDR3 is CASRVGGGLGIGSYNEQFF. The DNA of the CDR3 is TGTGCCAGCCGCGTGGGGGGGGGCCTTGGTATAGGCTCCTACAATGAGCAGTTCTTC. The full variable domain, its missing parts supplied by reference TRBV9 and TRBJ2-1, is DSGVTQTPKHLITATGQRVTLRCSPRSGDLSVYWYQQSLDQGLQFLIQYYNGEERAKGNILERFSAQQFPDLHSELNLSSLELGDSALYFCASRVGGGLGIGSYNEQFFGPGTRLTVL.

V usage is TRBV5-3 and J usage is TRBJ1-2; TRBD1 matches 9 bases. TRBV5-3 carries the ORF label, with uncertain function. The CDR3 runs 14 residues. Losses at the gene ends were 3 bases for V and 2 bases for J; bases not matched to a gene: 2. The CDR3 loop reads CARSSGQGNYGYTF. CDR3 coding DNA: TGTGCCAGAAGCTCTGGACAGGGGAACTATGGCTACACCTTC.

The chain employs TRBV7-8 and TRBJ2-7; 16 bases line up with TRBD2. Germline V gives CDR1 SGHVS, CDR2 FQNEAQ. CDR3 size: 17 residues. V lost 2 bases and J lost 2; bases outside the gene matches: 3. As DNA, the CDR3 is TGTGCCAGCAGCTTAACGGGACTAGCGGGGGGGACCTACGAGCAGTACTTC. Amino acids: CASSLTGLAGGTYEQYF.

The chain uses TRBV11-1 and TRBJ2-1; TRBD2 matches at 7 bases. Germline V gene sequence: CDR1 SGHAT, CDR2 FQDESV (reference sequence). V was pared by 3 bases and J by 8 bases, with 7 bases of the junction left unmatched. The CDR3 has 14 residues. In nucleotides, the CDR3 is TGTGCCAGCAGCTTGAGCGGGGAAGGAGATGAGCAGTTCTTC. As protein: CASSLSGEGDEQFF.

The chain combines TRBV2 with TRBJ1-5; 7 bases are shared with TRBD1. The CDR3 spans 17 residues. Germline loops: CDR1 SNHLY, CDR2 FYNNEI. The trim removed 1 base at V and 0 bases at J, leaving 6 bases unmatched. The DNA for the CDR3 is TGTGCCAGCAGTGAAGGGGGACAGTTTTATAGCAATCAGCCCCAGCATTTT. Translated, it gives CASSEGGQFYSNQPQHF. Full variable domain (rest looked up from reference TRBV2 and TRBJ1-5): EPEVTQTPSHQVTQMGQEVILRCVPISNHLYFYWYRQILGQKVEFLVSFYNNEISEKSEIFDDQFSVERPDGSNFTLKIRSTKLEDSAMYFCASSEGGQFYSNQPQHFGDGTRLSIL.

The rearrangement links TRBV4-2 to TRBJ1-5; 7 nucleotides line up with TRBD1. The CDR3 runs to 15 residues. Trimming at V came to 1 base and at J to 1 base, leaving 1 base not matched to a gene. Per the germline V gene, CDR1 is LGHNA and CDR2 is YNFKEQ. In DNA, the CDR3 is TGTGCCAGCAGCCAAGGAGGGGGCAGCAATCAGCCCCAGCATTTT. Encoded protein: CASSQGGGSNQPQHF.

This clone appeared a single time. The rearrangement uses TRBV27 and TRBJ1-5; a possible D gene is TRBD1 (6 bases). V shed 3 bases and J shed 1 base, with 13 bases lying between them. CDR3 length: 16 residues. Germline CDR1 reads MNHEY; CDR2 reads SMNVEV (reference sequence). The chain's CDR3 is CASSFRGGHSNQPQHF. The CDR3 DNA is TGTGCCAGCAGTTTCCGGGGGGGGCACAGCAATCAGCCCCAGCATTTT.

J is TRBJ2-3 and V is TRBV27; 9 nucleotides align to TRBD1. The ends lost 4 bases at V and 1 base at J; junction bases unmatched: 6. CDR1 and CDR2 from the germline V gene are MNHEY and SMNVEV (reference sequence). This CDR3 contains 16 residues. CDR3 protein: CASSSHRDRGTDTQYF. CDR3 coding DNA: TGTGCCAGCAGTTCCCACCGGGACAGGGGCACAGATACGCAGTATTTT.

CDR3 coding DNA: TGTGCCACCAGCATACAGTTTTCCTACGAGCAGTACTTC. It yields the protein CATSIQFSYEQYF. This rearrangement joins TRBV15 to TRBJ2-7; no definite D call. The V end lost 4 bases, the J end lost 1 base, and 8 bases lay between the germline ends. Germline-derived CDR1 and CDR2 are LNHNV and YYDKDF (reference sequence). The CDR3 extends over 13 amino acids.

V is TRBV2 and J is TRBJ2-3, with 12 positions matching TRBD1. The ends lost 6 bases at V and 5 bases at J; junction bases unmatched: 12. The CDR3 runs to 17 residues. Germline CDR1 SNHLY, CDR2 FYNNEI. Written as DNA, the CDR3 is TGTGCCAGCAGAGGAGGGACAGGGGGCGCACGGGAAGATACGCAGTATTTT. As protein: CASRGGTGGAREDTQYF.

The gene calls are TRBV4-3 and TRBJ2-1, with 9 bases aligning to TRBD2. The CDR3 totals 19 residues. J gave up 4 bases and V 0 bases, and 13 bases lay outside the gene matches. Germline V gene sequence: CDR1 LGHNA, CDR2 YSLEER. The CDR3: CASSQDTPVLAGRYNEQFF. Here the CDR3 DNA reads TGCGCCAGCAGCCAAGATACCCCGGTTCTAGCGGGGAGATACAATGAGCAGTTCTTC.